The entry below describes one T cell receptor (beta chain). As yet, its antigen is unknown. These data originate in a study of PD-1 blockade in classical Hodgkin lymphoma. The method was immunoSEQ multiplex PCR; TCRdb's version includes in-frame clones alone and lacks a portion of them. The sample shows tens of thousands of clones, roughly nine tenths of them seen only once. Regarding the study as a whole: At C4D1, TCR diversity had climbed significantly for CD4+ cells, though not for CD8+ cells.

Following autologous stem cell transplantation, relapse occurred in every patient, and exposure to brentuximab vedotin varied. The CDR3 is 17 amino acids. With 2 bases clipped from V and 2 bases from J, the junction kept 9 bases outside the gene matches. The germline gives CDR1 SGHTA, CDR2 FQGNSA. The specimen comprised peripheral blood mononuclear cells (PBMCs), sampled at baseline. This sequence originates from a human donor with classical Hodgkin lymphoma. This chain joins TRBV7-2 and TRBJ2-1; 7 bases are shared with TRBD2. CDR3: CASSLLGGGGPYNEQFF. CDR3 in DNA: TGTGCCAGCAGCTTACTCGGCGGGGGAGGTCCCTACAATGAGCAGTTCTTC.